This T cell receptor (beta chain) originates from a study of response to subunit inactivated influenza vaccine. Study conclusions and caveats: Each seasonal influenza vaccination, the authors suggested, recruits few new T cells.

The V gene's germline CDR1 is DFQATT and CDR2 SNEGSKA (reference sequence). The CDR3 spans 15 residues. The ends lost 6 bases at V and 4 bases at J; junction bases unmatched: 10. As concerns this clonotype: Its antigen is not known.

TCRdb re-analysed the RT-PCR reads in MiXCR, keeping a single row per CDR3 protein. The sample yields about 830,000 distinct CDR3 sequences, around a sixth seen once. This material consisted of PBMCs from blood, taken roughly 5 days after vaccination. The clonotype comes from a man between 45 and 60 years old who received an inactivated influenza vaccine. The chain couples TRBV20-1 to TRBJ2-2; TRBD2 matches at 8 bases. CDR3: CSAKGAAGVTGELFF. CDR3 coding DNA: TGCAGTGCCAAAGGGGCAGCGGGAGTCACCGGGGAGCTGTTTTTT.